This T cell receptor (beta chain) was recorded in a study of identical twins. About this clonotype itself: Its antigen is as yet unknown.

Study-level points and caveats: Abundant beta clonotypes from cord blood had fewer insertions, unlike memory repertoires, which showed none. A cross-sectional statistical analysis, not follow-up of the same donors, supported the conclusions. Beta out-of-frame sequences showed weaker excess twin sharing.

V was clipped by 5 bases and J by 0 bases; unmatched bases: 10. The CDR3 has 19 amino acids. Germline assignment: CDR1 SGHVS and CDR2 FQNEAQ. Each CDR3 protein is one row after TCRdb ran MiXCR on the 5' RACE reads. This sample carries 1.5 million to 2 million distinct CDR3 sequences, 32% of them seen once, and the ten largest clones take under 0.35%. Sample: cord blood. This receptor was obtained from a newborn girl in good health. This sequence joins TRBV7-8 and TRBJ2-3, with 14 bases that match TRBD2. For the CDR3, the DNA is TGTGCCAGCAGCCTCCGGACTAGCGGGGGGCGGTATAGCACAGATACGCAGTATTTT. The encoded protein is CASSLRTSGGRYSTDTQYF.